Shown below are 15 T cell receptor beta chains from a single sample sequenced in a study of T cell clonality in common variable immunodeficiency. Some clones are missing from TCRdb's copy, which holds only in-frame ones; the method was immunoSEQ multiplex PCR. The repertoire consists of some 44,000 clones, none detected only once. Sequenced material: peripheral blood mononuclear cells. These receptors were obtained from a person between 18 and 75 years old in good health.

In its sample, this clone was seen many times. The CDR3 end falls 3 residues outside the read, so it is completed with the germline J gene. The V gene is TRBV7-7, the J gene TRBJ1-3; TRBD1 aligns across 11 bases. V lost 4 bases and J lost 3; bases outside the gene matches: 2. This CDR3 spans 15 amino acids. Germline CDR1 is SSHAT and CDR2 is FNYEAQ (reference sequence). The CDR3 bases that were read are TGTGCCAGCAGCTCGGACAGGGGGCATGGAAACACC. Translating it yields CASSSDRGHGNT. The entire CDR3 sequence reads CASSSDRGHGNTIYF. The full variable domain, its missing parts supplied by reference TRBV7-7 and TRBJ1-3, is GAGVSQSPRYKVTKRGQDVTLRCDPISSHATLYWYQQALGQGPEFLTYFNYEAQPDKSGLPSDRFSAERPEGSISTLTIQRTEQRDSAMYRCASSSDRGHGNTIYFGEGSWLTVV.

This clone has ten or more counts. The read stops 3 residues short of the end of the CDR3; the missing end is completed from the germline J gene. The rearrangement links TRBV20-1 to TRBJ1-1, with D unresolved. The CDR3 totals 13 residues. The germline V and J ends were trimmed by 0 bases and 1 base, with 6 bases remaining between them. The germline V gene has CDR1 DFQATT and CDR2 SNEGSKA (reference sequence). CDR3 bases read: TGCAGTGCTAGAGACAAGGGGAACACTGAA. It is translated as CSARDKGNTE. The full CDR3 is CSARDKGNTEAFF.

With regard to this clone: With a much larger clone just one base away, this may be a read error. Sequencing ends 3 residues short of the CDR3 end; the germline J gene provides the rest. The chain employs TRBV2 and TRBJ1-2; TRBD1 aligns across 7 bases. The CDR3 has 14 residues. Trimming took 5 bases from V and 7 from J; bases not matched to a gene: 10. In germline, CDR1 is SNHLY, CDR2 FYNNEI. CDR3: CASSQDGRGFGYTF. The sequenced CDR3 bases are TGTGCCAGCAGTCAGGACGGCAGGGGGTTTGGC.

This clone was detected ten times or more. The missing CDR3 end, 3 residues past where the read stops, is filled in from the germline J gene. The rearrangement uses TRBV10-3 and TRBJ1-1; D perhaps matches TRBD1 (5 bases). The germline V and J ends were trimmed by 4 bases and 6 bases, with 18 bases remaining between them. CDR1 and CDR2 from the germline V gene are ENHRY and SYGVKD. This CDR3 is built from 15 residues. The sequenced part of the CDR3 DNA is TGTGCCATCAGTGCTGAAGGGGCCGGTAGGTCTGAA. It is translated as CAISAEGAGRSE. The whole CDR3 is CAISAEGAGRSEAFF.

This clone was found many times. The read terminates 3 residues ahead of where the CDR3 ends, so the germline J gene completes it. This chain joins TRBV30 and TRBJ1-2, with D possibly matching TRBD1 (5 bases). Germline values: CDR1 GTSNPN, CDR2 SVGIG (reference sequence). CDR3 length: 11 amino acids. Trimming shortened V by 4 bases and J by 7 bases, and 10 bases separated the two germline ends. CDR3 region: CAWTRTSGYTF. The sequenced part of the CDR3 DNA is TGTGCCTGGACCCGGACATCTGGC.

At least ten counts were recorded for this clone. The read ends 3 residues shy of where the CDR3 ends; the end is completed using the germline J gene. The J gene is TRBJ2-7, the V gene TRBV5-1, with a weak D call TRBD2 (5 bases). This CDR3 has 15 residues. V was pared by 0 bases and J by 0 bases, with 10 bases between. In germline, CDR1 is SGHRS, CDR2 YFSETQ. The CDR3 reads CASSLGWRASYEQYF. The DNA read from the CDR3 is TGCGCCAGCAGCTTGGGTTGGCGGGCCTCCTACGAG.

This clone has ten or more counts. The read comes to an end 3 residues before the CDR3 does, leaving the germline J gene to fill in the end. The genes are TRBV10-3 and TRBJ2-1, with 7 bases fitting TRBD2. The CDR3 has 14 amino acids. Germline V gene lookup returns CDR1 ENHRY and CDR2 SYGVKD. V dropped 3 bases and J dropped 8; count of bases not matched to a gene: 7. The CDR3: CAISETAGDDEQFF. Partial CDR3 DNA: TGTGCCATCAGTGAAACGGCGGGAGACGATGAG.

This clone was observed many times. The CDR3 end is not reached by the read, which stops 3 residues before it; the germline J gene fills it in. The chain combines TRBV5-1 with TRBJ2-1; 7 bases match TRBD2. Germline values: CDR1 SGHRS, CDR2 YFSETQ. This CDR3 spans 15 amino acids. V lost 1 base to trimming and J lost 4 bases; unmatched junction nucleotides: 5. Partial CDR3 DNA: TGCGCCAGCAGCTTGTTTCTAGCGGCTTACAATGAG. It specifies CASSLFLAAYNE. The entire CDR3 sequence reads CASSLFLAAYNEQFF.

In this sample, this clone turned up many times. The read terminates 3 residues before the CDR3 end, so the remaining end is supplied by the germline J gene. V is TRBV5-1 and J is TRBJ2-2; TRBD1 agrees at 7 bases. Per the germline V gene, CDR1 is SGHRS and CDR2 is YFSETQ. This CDR3 comprises 15 residues. The trim removed 2 bases at V and 3 bases at J, leaving 4 bases unmatched. Incomplete CDR3 DNA: TGCGCCAGCAGCTTAAGGGGGCTATACACCGGGGAG. This translates into CASSLRGLYTGE. The full CDR3 reads CASSLRGLYTGELFF.

This clone has at least ten counts. The read ends 3 residues before the CDR3 terminus; that terminus is restored from the germline J gene. The J gene is TRBJ1-2, the V gene TRBV19; 9 nucleotides align to TRBD1. CDR3 size: 16 residues. Germline V lookup: CDR1 LNHDA, CDR2 SQIVND (reference sequence). After removal of 3 bases from V and 4 bases from J, the junction contained 9 bases not matched to a gene. This CDR3 reads CASSITAGTGPYGYTF. The CDR3 bases that were read are TGTGCCAGTAGTATTACGGCCGGGACAGGGCCCTATGGC.

To note about this clone: The CDR3 end falls 3 residues outside the read, so it is completed with the germline J gene. The chain is built from TRBV11-3 and TRBJ1-2; no clear D gene. Germline V CDR1 and CDR2: SGHNT, YENEEA. The CDR3 spans 13 residues. The V end lost 5 bases, the J end lost 5 bases, and 12 bases lay between the germline ends. The covered CDR3 bases are TGTGCCAGCAGCCTATCAACGTGGTATGGC. It yields the protein CASSLSTWYG. The whole CDR3 is CASSLSTWYGYTF.

In its sample, this clone was seen many times. The CDR3 goes on 3 residues after the read ends, and that part is filled in from the germline J gene. This chain connects TRBV20-1 to TRBJ2-1, with TRBD2 matching 14 bases. The V and J ends lost 0 bases and 1 base, in that order; junction bases with no gene match: 11. The CDR3 spans 20 residues. Germline V gene data show CDR1 as DFQATT and CDR2 as SNEGSKA (reference sequence). The CDR3 sequence is CSARDGGTSGGAASYNEQFF. The CDR3 DNA, read in part, is TGCAGTGCTAGAGACGGTGGGACTAGCGGGGGCGCCGCTTCCTACAATGAG.

At least ten counts were recorded for this clone. The read gets to within 3 residues of the CDR3 end, and the germline J gene fills in the rest. The chain carries TRBV5-1 and TRBJ2-6, with D unresolved. The length of the CDR3 is 17 residues. The V end was cut by 4 bases, the J end by 5 bases, with 19 bases between. Germline CDR1 is SGHRS and CDR2 is YFSETQ. The sequenced part of the CDR3 DNA is TGCGCCAGCAGCGCTGTGGGTGGAAGCAGGAGGGCCAACGTC. Amino acid sequence: CASSAVGGSRRANV. The whole CDR3 sequence is CASSAVGGSRRANVLTF.

Many counts were recorded for this clone. The read halts 3 residues ahead of the CDR3 end, with the missing end drawn from the germline J gene. This chain links TRBV5-6 with TRBJ1-1; D gene uncertain. This CDR3 has 13 residues. CDR1 is SGHDT and CDR2 is YYEEEE in the germline V gene. The CDR3 bases that were read are TGTGCCAGCAGCCGGACTCTTATACTTACA. Its translation: CASSRTLILT. From start to end, the CDR3 is CASSRTLILTAFF. Based on the CDR3 plus reference TRBV5-6 and TRBJ1-1, the full variable domain is DAGVTQSPTHLIKTRGQQVTLRCSPKSGHDTVSWYQQALGQGPQFIFQYYEEEERQRGNFPDRFSGHQFPNYSSELNVNALLLGDSALYLCASSRTLILTAFFGQGTRLTVV.

This clone was detected ten times or more. The read ends 3 residues before the CDR3 terminus; that terminus is restored from the germline J gene. The rearrangement uses TRBV19 and TRBJ1-6; D not certain. V was cut by 6 bases and J by 0 bases, with 6 bases left in between. Germline CDR1 reads LNHDA; CDR2 reads SQIVND (reference sequence). The CDR3 extends over 14 amino acids. The CDR3 sequence: CASSLSSYNSPLHF. The part of the CDR3 DNA that was read is TGTGCCAGTAGCCTCAGCTCCTATAATTCACCC.